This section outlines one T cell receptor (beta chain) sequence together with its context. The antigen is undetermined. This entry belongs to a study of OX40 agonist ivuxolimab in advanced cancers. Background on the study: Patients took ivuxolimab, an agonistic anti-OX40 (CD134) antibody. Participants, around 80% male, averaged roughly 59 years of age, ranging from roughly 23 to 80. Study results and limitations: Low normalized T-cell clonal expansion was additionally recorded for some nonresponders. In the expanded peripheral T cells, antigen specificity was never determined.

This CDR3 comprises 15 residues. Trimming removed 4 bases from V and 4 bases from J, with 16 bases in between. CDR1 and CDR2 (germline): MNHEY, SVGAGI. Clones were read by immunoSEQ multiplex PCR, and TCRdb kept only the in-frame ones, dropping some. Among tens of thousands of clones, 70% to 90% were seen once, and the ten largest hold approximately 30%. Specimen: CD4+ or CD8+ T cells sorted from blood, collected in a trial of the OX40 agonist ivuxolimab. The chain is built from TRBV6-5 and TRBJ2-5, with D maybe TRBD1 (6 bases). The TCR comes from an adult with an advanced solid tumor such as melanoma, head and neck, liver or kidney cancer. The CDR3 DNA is TGTGCCAGCAGTTCCTTGGGGGCAGTGGTAGAGACCCAGTACTTC. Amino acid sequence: CASSSLGAVVETQYF.